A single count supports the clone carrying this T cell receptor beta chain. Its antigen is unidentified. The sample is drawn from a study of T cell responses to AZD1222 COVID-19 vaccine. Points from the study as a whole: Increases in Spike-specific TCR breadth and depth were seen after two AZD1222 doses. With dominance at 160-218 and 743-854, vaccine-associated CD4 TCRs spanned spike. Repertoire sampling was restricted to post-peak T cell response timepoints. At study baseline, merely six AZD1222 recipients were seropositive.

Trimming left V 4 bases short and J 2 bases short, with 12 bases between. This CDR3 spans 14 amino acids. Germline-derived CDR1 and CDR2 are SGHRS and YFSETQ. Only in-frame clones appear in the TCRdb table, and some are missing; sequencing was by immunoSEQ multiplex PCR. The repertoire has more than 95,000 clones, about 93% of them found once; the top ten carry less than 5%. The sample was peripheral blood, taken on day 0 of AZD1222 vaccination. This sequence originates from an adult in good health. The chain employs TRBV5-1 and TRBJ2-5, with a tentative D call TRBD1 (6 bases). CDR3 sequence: CASSPGQKQETQYF. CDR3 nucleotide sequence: TGCGCCAGCAGCCCCGGACAGAAACAAGAGACCCAGTACTTC.